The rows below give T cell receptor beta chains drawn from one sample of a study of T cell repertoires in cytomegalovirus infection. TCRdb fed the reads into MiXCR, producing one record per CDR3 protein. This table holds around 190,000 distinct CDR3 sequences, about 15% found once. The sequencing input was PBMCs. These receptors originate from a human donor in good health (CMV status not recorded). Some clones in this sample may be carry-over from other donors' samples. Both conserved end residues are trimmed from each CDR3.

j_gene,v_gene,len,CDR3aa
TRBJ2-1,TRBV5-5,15,ASSLVTSGRARNEQF
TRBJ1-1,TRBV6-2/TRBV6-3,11,ASSYAGQPEAF
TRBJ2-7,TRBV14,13,ASSPGPDRAYEQY
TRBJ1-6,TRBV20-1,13,SASVVTGLNSPLH
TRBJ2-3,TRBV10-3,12,AIGKQGGTDTQY
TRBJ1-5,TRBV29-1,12,SVEGDGLNQPQH
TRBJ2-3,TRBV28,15,ASSFPALAGGPDTQY
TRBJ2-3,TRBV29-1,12,SVTHRGMGDTQY
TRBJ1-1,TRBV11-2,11,ASSLMAGTEAF
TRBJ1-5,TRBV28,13,ASRQLGQGYQPQH
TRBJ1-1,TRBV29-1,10,SVGRGNTEAF
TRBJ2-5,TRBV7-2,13,ASSLSSGRRETQY
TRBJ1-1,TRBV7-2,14,ASSLARQGTDTEAF
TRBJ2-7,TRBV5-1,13,ASSLDGRRGLEQY
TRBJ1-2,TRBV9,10,ASGPHRDGYT
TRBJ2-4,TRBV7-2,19,ASTRVEKVAPNRLAKNIQY
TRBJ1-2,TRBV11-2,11,ASSFRVDYGYT
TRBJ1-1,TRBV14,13,ASSRRDRQNTEAF
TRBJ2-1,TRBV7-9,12,ASSLNQGAVEQF
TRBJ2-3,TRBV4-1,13,ASSQVTSGADTQY
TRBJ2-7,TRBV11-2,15,ASSPTKGGGHSYEQY
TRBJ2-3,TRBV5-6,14,ASSSRTSGRGDTQY
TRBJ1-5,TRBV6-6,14,ASSYPRQGSNQPQH
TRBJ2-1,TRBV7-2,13,ASREGLAGYNEQF
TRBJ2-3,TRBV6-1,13,ASSPGGERTDTQY
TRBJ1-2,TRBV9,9,ASSPVSGYT
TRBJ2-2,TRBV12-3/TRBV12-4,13,ASSLGLESTGELF
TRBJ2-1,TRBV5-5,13,ASSPGLAGESEQF
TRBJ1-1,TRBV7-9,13,ASSFGDRVNTEAF
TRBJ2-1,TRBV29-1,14,SVEGWLAGSYNEQF
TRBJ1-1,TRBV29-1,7,SVEPEAF
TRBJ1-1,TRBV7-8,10,ASSLQDTEAF
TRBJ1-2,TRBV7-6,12,ASSLAAALGGYT
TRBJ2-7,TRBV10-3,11,AISEREGYEQY
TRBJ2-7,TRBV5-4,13,ASSPHRGVSDEQY
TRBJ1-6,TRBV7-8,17,ASSLDFRPPRYNNSPLH
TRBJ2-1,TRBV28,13,ASSLPGSLGLEQF
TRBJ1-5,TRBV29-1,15,SVQVPGQGMGNQPQH
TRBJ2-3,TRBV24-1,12,ATRASGITDTQY
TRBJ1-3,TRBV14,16,ASSQDRTQKASGNTIY
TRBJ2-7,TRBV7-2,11,ASSSAFSYEQY
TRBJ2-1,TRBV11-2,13,ASSSHQRSYNEQF
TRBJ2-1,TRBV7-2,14,ASSDRASLEGNEQF
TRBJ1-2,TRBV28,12,ASSLAGEGYGYT
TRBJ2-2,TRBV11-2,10,ASSLAAGELF
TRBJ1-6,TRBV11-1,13,ASSASGVGNSPLH
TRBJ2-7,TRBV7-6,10,ASSFKEYEQY
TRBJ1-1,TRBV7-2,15,ASSSDQWGAVNTEAF
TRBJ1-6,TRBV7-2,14,ASSLGPGRGNSPLH
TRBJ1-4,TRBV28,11,ASTGPTNEKLF
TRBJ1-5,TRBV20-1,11,SATAGGPEPQH
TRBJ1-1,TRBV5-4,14,ASSPRGKRVGTEAF
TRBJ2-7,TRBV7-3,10,ARQTSIDEQY
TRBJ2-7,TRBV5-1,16,ASSFSIRVGEQAYEQY